This T cell receptor (beta chain) emerged from a study of blood T cells in healthy people across ages. A remark on this clonotype: Its target is not known.

Study-wide findings and caveats: When set beside aged donors, long-lived donors presented more naive CD4+ cells and higher diversity.

The authors ran a second PCR of roughly 6 to 12 cycles using a sample-barcoded 5' primer and a J-beta primer mix. All cDNA molecules were each tagged by a template-switch adaptor with 12 random nucleotides. TCRdb used MiXCR to reprocess the 5' RACE reads, holding one entry per CDR3 protein. The top ten clones hold roughly 19% of a sample with under 1 million distinct CDR3 sequences, under 55% of them seen once. The source material was blood. The sequence came from a man between 60 and 75 years old in good health.

CDR3 residues: CSAGLGGQETQYF. The CDR3 nucleotides read TGCAGCGCCGGCCTAGGGGGTCAAGAGACCCAGTACTTC. The chain links TRBV29-1 to TRBJ2-7; D is perhaps TRBD1 (6 bases). The DNA matches TRBJ2-5 better at its end, which makes the J call doubtful. The germline V gene encodes CDR1 SQVTM and CDR2 ANQGSEA. CDR3 length: 13 amino acids.